The 30 T cell receptor beta chains in this list originate from one sample, sequenced in a study of regulatory T cells in long-lasting Graves disease. Assembly of TCR beta libraries relied on iRepertoire HTBI primers together with Arm-PCR of CDR3 regions. MiXCR, run by TCRdb on the multiplex PCR reads, gives a single entry per CDR3 protein. The profile shows hundreds of thousands of distinct CDR3 sequences, over 15% of them singletons. Time point noted: newly diagnosed GD, antithyroid drugs for less than 3 months. PBMC RNA was the source of the TCR library. The sample in question was peripheral blood mononuclear cells (PBMCs), obtained at new diagnosis, from a patient treated with antithyroid drugs. The receptors stem from a female donor with Graves disease.

In this sample, this clonotype turned up many times. The gene calls are TRBV20-1 and TRBJ2-3; D is perhaps TRBD2 (5 bases). Germline CDR1 is DFQATT and CDR2 is SNEGSKA (reference sequence). Between the trimmed V and J ends, which lost 3 bases and 8 bases, there was a span of 15 bases. This CDR3 has 13 amino acids. CDR3 in amino acids: CSARRVGEGTQYF. The CDR3 nucleotides read TGCAGTGCTAGGCGGGTGGGAGAAGGTACGCAGTATTTT.

At least ten counts were recorded for this clonotype. The chain has TRBV4-1 and TRBJ2-7; D remains ambiguous. V gave up 0 bases and J gave up 4 bases, with 13 bases separating them. The length of the CDR3 is 15 residues. Germline values: CDR1 MGHRA, CDR2 YSYEKL. The CDR3 protein is CASSQEGGWAYEQYF. CDR3 nucleotides: TGCGCCAGCAGCCAAGAGGGCGGCTGGGCTTACGAGCAGTACTTC.

There are many counts of this clonotype. This chain uses TRBV27 with TRBJ1-2, with no clear D. The ends were cut back, 5 bases at V and 0 bases at J, with 10 bases in the middle. Germline CDR1 MNHEY, CDR2 SMNVEV (reference sequence). CDR3 size: 14 residues. The CDR3 sequence is CASSDGFSNYGYTF. The DNA for the CDR3 is TGTGCCAGCAGTGACGGTTTTTCTAACTATGGCTACACCTTC.

This clonotype appeared many times. The CDR3 DNA follows: TGTGCCAGCACGACCACCGACGCGGAGACCCAGTACTTC. Translating it yields CASTTTDAETQYF. The rearrangement uses TRBV6-1 and TRBJ2-5; no clear D. Trimming cost V 7 bases and J 5 bases, with 14 bases left between them. From germline, CDR1 is MNHNS and CDR2 SASEGT. This CDR3 spans 13 amino acids.

In this sample, this clonotype turned up a few times. The chain uses TRBV19 and TRBJ2-7; 11 nucleotides match TRBD2. The V segment lost 5 bases and the J segment 3 bases; nucleotides outside the gene matches: 6. This CDR3 is built from 15 residues. Germline V gene lookup returns CDR1 LNHDA and CDR2 SQIVND (reference sequence). CDR3 sequence reads: CASSPTTSGVYEQYF. The DNA for the CDR3 is TGTGCCAGTAGTCCGACGACTAGCGGGGTCTACGAGCAGTACTTC. Based on the CDR3 plus reference TRBV19 and TRBJ2-7, the full variable domain is DGGITQSPKYLFRKEGQNVTLSCEQNLNHDAMYWYRQDPGQGLRLIYYSQIVNDFQKGDIAEGYSVSREKKESFPLTVTSAQKNPTAFYLCASSPTTSGVYEQYFGPGTRLTVT.

The chain couples TRBV7-9 to TRBJ2-1; 14 nucleotides match TRBD2. J lost 9 bases, V lost 4 bases, and 8 bases had no gene match. The germline V gene encodes CDR1 SEHNR and CDR2 FQNEAQ (reference sequence). The CDR3 runs 16 residues. CDR3 nucleotides: TGTGCCAGCAGCTCACCGGGACTAGCGGGAGAAGGTGAGCAGTTCTTC. Encoded protein: CASSSPGLAGEGEQFF.

On this clonotype: One base away lies a much larger clone, so this may be a sequencing read error. This rearrangement joins TRBV3-1 to TRBJ1-1; D possibly corresponds to TRBD1 (5 bases). V lost 1 base and J 10 bases, leaving 16 bases between the germline ends. CDR3 length equals 14 residues. CDR1 and CDR2 from the germline V gene are LGHDT and YNNKEL (reference sequence). The CDR3 coding sequence is TGTGCCAGCAGCCAAGGAGGGACCGTCGGAGGAGCTTTCTTT. Translating it yields CASSQGGTVGGAFF.

This clonotype was picked up a small number of times. In nucleotides, the CDR3 is TGTGCCAGCAACCCTGGGGGGGTGACCTACGAGCAGTACTTC. Its protein is CASNPGGVTYEQYF. This chain uses TRBV7-2 with TRBJ2-7; 7 bases fit TRBD2. The CDR3 sequence is 14 residues long. V shed 7 bases, J shed 2 bases, and the junction held 8 bases outside the gene matches. Germline CDR1 SGHTA, CDR2 FQGNSA.

In its sample, this clonotype was seen many times. The chain carries TRBV6-2 or TRBV6-3 and TRBJ2-1; TRBD2 aligns across 9 bases. The germline CDR1 and CDR2 sequences are MNHEY and SVGEGT. The CDR3 is 15 residues long. Losses at the gene ends were 7 bases for V and 7 bases for J; bases not matched to a gene: 11. For the CDR3, the DNA is TGTGCCAGCATGTCCTTAGCGGGAGCGAAGAATGAGCAGTTCTTC. Encoded protein: CASMSLAGAKNEQFF.

This clonotype came up many times. This chain uses TRBV6-2 or TRBV6-3 with TRBJ2-7, with 7 bases fitting TRBD1. Germline CDR1 MNHEY, CDR2 SVGEGT. The V segment lost 0 bases and the J segment 0 bases; nucleotides outside the gene matches: 8. The CDR3 covers 17 residues. In DNA form, the CDR3 reads TGTGCCAGCAGTTACTCGTTGCAAGGGACAGACTCCTACGAGCAGTACTTC. It encodes CASSYSLQGTDSYEQYF.

About this clonotype: The junction differs from germline at one of its ends, possibly a read error. The chain links TRBV5-1 to TRBJ2-7, with D unclear. Germline values: CDR1 SGHRS, CDR2 YFSETQ. The CDR3 consists of 13 residues. The CDR3 spells CASSLFIGYEQHF. CDR3 bases: TGCGCCAGCAGCCTTTTCATTGGGTACGAGCAGCACTTC.

This clonotype was counted ten times or more. This rearrangement joins TRBV2 to TRBJ2-2, with D unresolved. Germline CDR1 and CDR2: SNHLY and FYNNEI. This CDR3 is 16 amino acids long. V was trimmed by 6 bases and J by 1 base, leaving 15 bases between them. The CDR3 DNA reads as TGTGCCAGCAGGTTCCGGGCCTCGATGAACACCGGGGAGCTGTTTTTT. Translation gives CASRFRASMNTGELFF.

This clonotype came up a few times. The chain joins TRBV5-1 to TRBJ2-2; D unclear. This CDR3 comprises 15 residues. Trimming left V 0 bases short and J 1 base short, with 7 bases between. Germline V gene lookup returns CDR1 SGHRS and CDR2 YFSETQ. CDR3 amino acids: CASSLGAGNTGELFF. CDR3 DNA: TGCGCCAGCAGCTTGGGGGCAGGGAACACCGGGGAGCTGTTTTTT. Complete variable domain (other parts from reference TRBV5-1 and TRBJ2-2): KAGVTQTPRYLIKTRGQQVTLSCSPISGHRSVSWYQQTPGQGLQFLFEYFSETQRNKGNFPGRFSGRQFSNSRSEMNVSTLELGDSALYLCASSLGAGNTGELFFGEGSRLTVL.

This clonotype was found many times. J is TRBJ2-5 and V is TRBV7-8, with 7 bases identical to TRBD1. There are 16 residues in the CDR3. Germline assignment: CDR1 SGHVS and CDR2 FQNEAQ. J lost 7 bases, V lost 1 base, and 12 bases had no gene match. The DNA of the CDR3 is TGTGCCAGCAGCTTAGGAAGGGGGCGCGAAGGGGGGACCCAGTACTTC. It encodes CASSLGRGREGGTQYF.

This clonotype appeared many times. The rearrangement links TRBV30 to TRBJ2-5; D not certain. V gave up 3 bases and J gave up 5 bases, with 22 bases separating them. Germline values: CDR1 GTSNPN, CDR2 SVGIG (reference sequence). This CDR3 has 16 residues. CDR3 coding DNA: TGTGCCTGGAGAGGACCCCCTTTGTGGATGGAGGAGACCCAGTACTTC. This translates into CAWRGPPLWMEETQYF.

The sample holds many counts of this clonotype. The chain joins TRBV28 to TRBJ1-5, with TRBD1 identical over 8 bases. The CDR3 extends over 14 amino acids. V dropped 6 bases and J dropped 0; count of bases not matched to a gene: 1. Looked up from germline, CDR1 is MDHEN and CDR2 is SYDVKM. This CDR3 reads CASRDRVSNQPQHF. The CDR3 nucleotides are TGTGCCAGCAGGGACAGGGTTAGCAATCAGCCCCAGCATTTT.

Of note for this clonotype: This likely reflects a read error, since a far larger clone is one base away. The CDR3 end shows no conserved phenylalanine or tryptophan, and so a read error is likely. The chain carries TRBV7-2 and TRBJ2-1; D is perhaps TRBD2 (5 bases). This CDR3 spans 17 amino acids. Germline V gene data show CDR1 as SGHTA and CDR2 as FQGNSA. With 7 bases removed from V and 1 base from J, the gap between germline ends came to 20 bases. The DNA of the CDR3 is TGTGCCAGCACCGACCGACCGGGGATTCGGTCCTACAATGAGCAGTTCCTC. It yields the protein CASTDRPGIRSYNEQFL.

The sample holds many counts of this clonotype. This chain uses TRBV3-1 with TRBJ1-6; possibly TRBD1 for D (5 bases). Germline V gene lookup returns CDR1 LGHDT and CDR2 YNNKEL (reference sequence). Trimming pared 1 base from V and 7 bases from J, leaving 14 bases between. CDR3 size: 16 residues. The CDR3, as DNA: TGTGCCAGCAGCCAAGTAGGGGTCGGGAGGAATTCACCCCTCCACTTT. This translates into CASSQVGVGRNSPLHF.

This clonotype has ten or more counts. The chain recombines TRBV12-3 or TRBV12-4 with TRBJ2-3; no clear D. The CDR3 is made up of 14 amino acids. V gave up 7 bases and J gave up 1 base, with 12 bases separating them. The CDR3 here is CASTYTPGTDTQYF. The CDR3, as DNA: TGTGCCAGCACGTACACGCCAGGCACAGATACGCAGTATTTT.

The rearrangement links TRBV6-9 to TRBJ2-7; perhaps TRBD2 as D (5 bases). The CDR3 length is 14 residues. V was pared by 2 bases and J by 3 bases, with 11 bases between. The V gene's germline CDR1 is MNHGY and CDR2 SVAAGI. The CDR3 region has the DNA TGTGCCAGCAGTTATCTTAGCGACGTCTACGAGCAGTACTTC. It specifies CASSYLSDVYEQYF.

The table lists this clonotype with many counts. The DNA of the CDR3 is TGTGCCAGCAGCCTAACTAGCCGGGAGACCCAGTACTTC. Its translation: CASSLTSRETQYF. The chain links TRBV7-2 to TRBJ2-5; D might be TRBD2 (6 bases). The CDR3 has 13 amino acids. V gave up 5 bases and J gave up 5 bases, with 12 bases separating them. Germline V gene sequence: CDR1 SGHTA, CDR2 FQGNSA.

V gene TRBV27 combines with J gene TRBJ1-5; D is possibly TRBD1 (6 bases). The V end was cut by 6 bases, the J end by 2 bases, with 14 bases between. The CDR3 contains 15 residues. In germline, CDR1 is MNHEY, CDR2 SMNVEV (reference sequence). The CDR3 region has the DNA TGTGCCAGCAGACAGGGAATAGCCCGCAATCAGCCCCAGCATTTT. Its translation is CASRQGIARNQPQHF.

This clonotype was seen repeatedly, ten times or more. The V and J genes are TRBV5-5 and TRBJ1-2, with 8 bases fitting TRBD1. Unmatched junction bases numbered 6, after V lost 4 bases and J lost 4 bases. Germline V gene sequence: CDR1 SGHKS, CDR2 YYEKEE (reference sequence). This CDR3 is 14 amino acids long. In nucleotides, the CDR3 is TGTGCCAGCAGCGCCGGACAGGGAGGCTATGGCTACACCTTC. Translated: CASSAGQGGYGYTF.

This clonotype was picked up many times. The J gene is TRBJ1-1, the V gene TRBV6-2 or TRBV6-3; D call uncertain. Germline CDR1 reads MNHEY; CDR2 reads SVGEGT. This CDR3 is 15 amino acids long. V lost 2 bases and J 0 bases, leaving 10 bases between the germline ends. CDR3 region: CASSYGLGLNTEAFF. In nucleotides, the CDR3 is TGTGCCAGCAGTTACGGGCTAGGGTTGAACACTGAAGCTTTCTTT.

This chain joins TRBV5-1 and TRBJ2-5; weak D call: TRBD1 (6 bases). Trimming shortened V by 3 bases and J by 3 bases, and 18 bases separated the two germline ends. Germline V lookup: CDR1 SGHRS, CDR2 YFSETQ. The CDR3 covers 16 residues. The CDR3 protein is CASSWTFRGSKETQYF. The CDR3 DNA reads as TGCGCCAGCAGCTGGACCTTTAGGGGGAGTAAAGAGACCCAGTACTTC.

This clonotype was observed at least ten times. The rearrangement joins TRBV19 to TRBJ2-5, with 7 bases fitting TRBD1. CDR1 and CDR2 from the germline V gene are LNHDA and SQIVND (reference sequence). The CDR3 spans 14 residues. V lost 5 bases to trimming and J lost 4 bases; unmatched junction nucleotides: 7. The CDR3 region has the DNA TGTGCCAGTAGTTCTCACAGGGGCGCAGAGACCCAGTACTTC. Residues: CASSSHRGAETQYF.

The chain links TRBV4-1 to TRBJ2-1, with D unresolved. This CDR3 region has 13 residues. CDR1 is MGHRA, CDR2 YSYEKL, per germline. The V and J ends lost 3 bases and 4 bases respectively, with 7 bases between them. The CDR3 bases are TGCGCCAGCAGCCATCGCCAATACAATGAGCAGTTCTTC. Residues: CASSHRQYNEQFF.

In its sample, this clonotype was seen a few times. The V gene is TRBV6-5, the J gene TRBJ2-7; perhaps D is TRBD1 or TRBD2 (5 bases each). Germline V gene sequence: CDR1 MNHEY, CDR2 SVGAGI. The V and J ends lost 1 base and 4 bases respectively, with 17 bases between them. This CDR3 has 16 amino acids. The CDR3 here is CASSYFPGSGPYEQYF. In nucleotides, the CDR3 is TGTGCCAGCAGTTACTTCCCTGGGTCGGGACCGTACGAGCAGTACTTC.

Turning to this clonotype: A read error is possible here, since a much larger clone lies one base away. The V gene is TRBV12-3 or TRBV12-4, the J gene TRBJ1-1; D may be TRBD1 (5 bases). This CDR3 spans 13 amino acids. The ends were cut back, 3 bases at V and 6 bases at J, with 11 bases in the middle. CDR3 amino acids: CASSFGAVSEAFF. In DNA form, the CDR3 reads TGTGCCAGCAGTTTTGGGGCAGTTTCTGAAGCTTTCTTT.

The rearrangement uses TRBV2 and TRBJ2-7; D could derive from TRBD1 or TRBD2 (5 bases each). V lost 7 bases and J lost 2, with 18 bases in between. CDR1 and CDR2 (germline): SNHLY, FYNNEI. The CDR3 covers 15 residues. The CDR3 spells CASTPRGTEAYEQYF. As DNA, the CDR3 is TGTGCCAGCACTCCCCGTGGGACGGAGGCCTACGAGCAGTACTTC. Together with reference TRBV2 and TRBJ2-7, the CDR3 gives the full variable domain: EPEVTQTPSHQVTQMGQEVILRCVPISNHLYFYWYRQILGQKVEFLVSFYNNEISEKSEIFDDQFSVERPDGSNFTLKIRSTKLEDSAMYFCASTPRGTEAYEQYFGPGTRLTVT.